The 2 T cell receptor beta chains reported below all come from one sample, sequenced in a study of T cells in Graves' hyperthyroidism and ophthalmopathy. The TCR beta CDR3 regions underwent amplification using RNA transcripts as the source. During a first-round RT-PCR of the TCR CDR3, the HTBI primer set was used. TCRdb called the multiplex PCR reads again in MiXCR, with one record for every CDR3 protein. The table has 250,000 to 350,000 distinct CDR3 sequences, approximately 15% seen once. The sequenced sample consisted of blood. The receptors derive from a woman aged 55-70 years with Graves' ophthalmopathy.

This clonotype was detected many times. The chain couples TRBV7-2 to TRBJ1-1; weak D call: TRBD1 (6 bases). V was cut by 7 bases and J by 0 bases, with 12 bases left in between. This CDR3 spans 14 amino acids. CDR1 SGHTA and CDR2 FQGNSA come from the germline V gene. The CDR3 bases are TGTGCCAGCACGCAGGGACACTTGAACACTGAAGCTTTCTTT. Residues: CASTQGHLNTEAFF. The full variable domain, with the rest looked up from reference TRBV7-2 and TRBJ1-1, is GAGVSQSPSNKVTEKGKDVELRCDPISGHTALYWYRQSLGQGLEFLIYFQGNSAPDKSGLPSDRFSAERTGGSVSTLTIQRTQQEDSAVYLCASTQGHLNTEAFFGQGTRLTVV.

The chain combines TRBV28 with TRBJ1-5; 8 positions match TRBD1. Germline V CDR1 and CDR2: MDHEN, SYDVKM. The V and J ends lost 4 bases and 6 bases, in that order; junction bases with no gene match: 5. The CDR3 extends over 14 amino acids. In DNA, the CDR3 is TGTGCCAGCAGTTCGGACAGGGAAGGTCAGCCCCAGCATTTT. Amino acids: CASSSDREGQPQHF.